There are a few counts of the clone carrying this TCR beta chain. Its specificity is unknown. This sample was included in a study of T cell repertoires in cytomegalovirus infection. Across the study: The authors relied on CMV epitopes, both recently identified HLA-C-restricted and well-studied HLA-B-restricted. CMV infection and matching HLA type were both indicated by public TCR beta signatures.

Germline CDR1 DFQATT, CDR2 SNEGSKA (reference sequence). The CDR3 totals 14 residues. The V gene lost 0 bases and the J gene lost 0 bases, with 9 bases spanning the gap. Via MiXCR, TCRdb re-called the reads, giving one row per CDR3 protein. The repertoire holds fewer than 1,000,000 distinct CDR3 sequences, with roughly 30% as singletons. Study results and limitations: The study identified carriers of CMV plus the relevant HLA from cumulative public TCR beta family frequency. What dominated the ex vivo response were HLA-C-restricted CMV-specific TCR beta clonotypes.

The receptor was isolated from a human donor in good health (CMV status not recorded). Some clones in this sample may be carry-over from other donors' samples. The V gene is TRBV20-1, the J gene TRBJ2-7; D may be TRBD1 (5 bases). The starting material was cultured CD8+ T cells from PBMCs, obtained from culture after CMV antigen stimulation. The CDR3 protein is CSARDQTASYEQYF. CDR3 sequence (DNA): TGCAGTGCTAGAGATCAGACAGCCTCCTACGAGCAGTACTTC.